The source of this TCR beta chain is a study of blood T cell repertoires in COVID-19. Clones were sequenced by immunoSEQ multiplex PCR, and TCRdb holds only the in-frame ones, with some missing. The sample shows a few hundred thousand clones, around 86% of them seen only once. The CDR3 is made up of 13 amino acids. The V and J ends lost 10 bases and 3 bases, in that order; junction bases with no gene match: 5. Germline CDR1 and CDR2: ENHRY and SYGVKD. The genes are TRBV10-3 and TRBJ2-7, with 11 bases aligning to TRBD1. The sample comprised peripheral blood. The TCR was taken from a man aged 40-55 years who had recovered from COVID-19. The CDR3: CATAGTGGYEQYF. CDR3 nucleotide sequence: TGTGCCACCGCCGGGACAGGGGGCTACGAGCAGTACTTC.